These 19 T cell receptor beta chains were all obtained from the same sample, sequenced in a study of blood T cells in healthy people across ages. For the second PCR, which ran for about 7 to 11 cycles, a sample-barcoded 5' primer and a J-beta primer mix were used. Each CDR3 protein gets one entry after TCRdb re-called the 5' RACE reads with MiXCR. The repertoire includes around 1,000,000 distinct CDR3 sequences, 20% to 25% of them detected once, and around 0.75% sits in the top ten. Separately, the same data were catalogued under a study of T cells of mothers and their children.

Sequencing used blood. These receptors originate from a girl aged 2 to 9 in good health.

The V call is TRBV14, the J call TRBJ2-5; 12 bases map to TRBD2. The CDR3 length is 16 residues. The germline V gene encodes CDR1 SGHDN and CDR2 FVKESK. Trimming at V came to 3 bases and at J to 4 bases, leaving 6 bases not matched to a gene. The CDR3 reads CASSHRLAGVGETQYF. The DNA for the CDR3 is TGTGCCAGCAGCCACCGACTAGCGGGGGTCGGAGAGACCCAGTACTTC.

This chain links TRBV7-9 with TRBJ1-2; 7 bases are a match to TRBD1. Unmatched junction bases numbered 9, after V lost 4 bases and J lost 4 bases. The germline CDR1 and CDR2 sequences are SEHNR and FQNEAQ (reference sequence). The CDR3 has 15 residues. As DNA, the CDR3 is TGTGCCAGCAGCTCGACAGGGATAGAGAGCTATGGCTACACCTTC. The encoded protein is CASSSTGIESYGYTF. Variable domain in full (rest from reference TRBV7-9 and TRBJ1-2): DTGVSQNPRHKITKRGQNVTFRCDPISEHNRLYWYRQTLGQGPEFLTYFQNEAQLEKSRLLSDRFSAERPKGSFSTLEIQRTEQGDSAMYLCASSSTGIESYGYTFGSGTRLTVV.

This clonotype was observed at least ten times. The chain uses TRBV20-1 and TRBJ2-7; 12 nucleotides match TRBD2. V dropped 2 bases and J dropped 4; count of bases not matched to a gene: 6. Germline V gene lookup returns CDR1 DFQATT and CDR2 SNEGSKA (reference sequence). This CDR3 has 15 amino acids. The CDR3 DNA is TGCAGTGCTAGAAGGACTAGCGGGAACCAATACGAGCAGTACTTC. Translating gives CSARRTSGNQYEQYF.

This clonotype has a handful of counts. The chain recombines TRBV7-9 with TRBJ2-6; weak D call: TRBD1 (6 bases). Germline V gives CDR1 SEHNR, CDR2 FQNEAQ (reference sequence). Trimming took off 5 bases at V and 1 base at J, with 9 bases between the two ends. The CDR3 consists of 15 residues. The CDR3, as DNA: TGTGCCAGCAGCGTACAGGGTTCTGGGGCCAACGTCCTGACTTTC. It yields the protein CASSVQGSGANVLTF.

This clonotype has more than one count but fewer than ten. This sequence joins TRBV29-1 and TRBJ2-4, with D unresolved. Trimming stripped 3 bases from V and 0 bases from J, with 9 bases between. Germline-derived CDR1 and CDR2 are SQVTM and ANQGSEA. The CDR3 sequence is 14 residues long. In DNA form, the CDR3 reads TGCAGCGTTGAGGTTTTATTAGCCAAAAACATTCAGTACTTC. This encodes CSVEVLLAKNIQYF.

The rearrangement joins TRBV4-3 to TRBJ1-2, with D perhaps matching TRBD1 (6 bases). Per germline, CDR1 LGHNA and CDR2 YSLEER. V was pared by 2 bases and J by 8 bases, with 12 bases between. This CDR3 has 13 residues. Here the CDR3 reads CASSQQQGQGYTF. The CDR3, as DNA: TGCGCCAGCAGCCAACAACAGGGACAAGGCTACACCTTC.

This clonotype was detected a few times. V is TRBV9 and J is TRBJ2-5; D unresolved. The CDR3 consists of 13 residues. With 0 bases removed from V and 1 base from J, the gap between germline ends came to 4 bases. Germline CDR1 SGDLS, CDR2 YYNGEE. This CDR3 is CASSVAPQETQYF. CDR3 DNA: TGTGCCAGCAGCGTAGCCCCCCAAGAGACCCAGTACTTC.

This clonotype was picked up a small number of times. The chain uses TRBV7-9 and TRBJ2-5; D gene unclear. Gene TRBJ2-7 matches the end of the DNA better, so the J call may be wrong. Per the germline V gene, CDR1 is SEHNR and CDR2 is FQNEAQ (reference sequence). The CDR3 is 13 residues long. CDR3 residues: CASSLPLSYEQYF. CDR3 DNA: TGTGCCAGCAGCTTACCACTCTCCTACGAGCAGTACTTC.

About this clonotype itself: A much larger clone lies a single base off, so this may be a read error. The CDR3 loop is CASRTGYNEQFF. Here the CDR3 DNA reads TGTGCCAGCAGGACAGGGTACAATGAGCAGTTCTTC. The V gene is TRBV7-2, the J gene TRBJ2-1, with 7 bases matching TRBD1. Germline values: CDR1 SGHTA, CDR2 FQGNSA. The CDR3 is made up of 12 amino acids. J lost 4 bases, V lost 6 bases, and 0 bases had no gene match.

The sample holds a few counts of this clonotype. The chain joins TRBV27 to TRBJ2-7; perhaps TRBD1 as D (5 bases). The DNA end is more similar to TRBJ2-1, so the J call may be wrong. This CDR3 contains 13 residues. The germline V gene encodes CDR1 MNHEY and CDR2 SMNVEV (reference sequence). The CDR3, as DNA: TGTGCCAGCAGTTCAGGGCTAGGCGATGAGCAGTTCTTC. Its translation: CASSSGLGDEQFF.

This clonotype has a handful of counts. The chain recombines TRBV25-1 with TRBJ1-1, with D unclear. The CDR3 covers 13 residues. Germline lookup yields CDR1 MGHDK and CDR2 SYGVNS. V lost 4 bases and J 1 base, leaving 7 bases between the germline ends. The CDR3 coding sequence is TGTGCCAGCAGTGGTAAAGGGAACACTGAAGCTTTCTTT. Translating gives CASSGKGNTEAFF.

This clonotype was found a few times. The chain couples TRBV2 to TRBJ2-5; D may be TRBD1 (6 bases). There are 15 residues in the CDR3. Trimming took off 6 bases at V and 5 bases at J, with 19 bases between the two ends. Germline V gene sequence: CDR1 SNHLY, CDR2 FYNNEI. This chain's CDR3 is CASSPTRTVQETQYF. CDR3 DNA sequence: TGTGCCAGCAGCCCCACACGGACAGTACAGGAGACCCAGTACTTC.

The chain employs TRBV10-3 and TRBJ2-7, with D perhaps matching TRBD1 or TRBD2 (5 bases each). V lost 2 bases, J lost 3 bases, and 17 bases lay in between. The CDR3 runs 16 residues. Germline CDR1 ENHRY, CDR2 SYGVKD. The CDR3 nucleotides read TGTGCCATCAGTGAGCCTACCGGGACCGTCATCTACGAGCAGTACTTC. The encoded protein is CAISEPTGTVIYEQYF.

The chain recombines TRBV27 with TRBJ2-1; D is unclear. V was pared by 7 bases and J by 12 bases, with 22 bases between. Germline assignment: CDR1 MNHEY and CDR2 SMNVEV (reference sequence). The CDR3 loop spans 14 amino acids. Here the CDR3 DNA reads TGTGCCAGCAAGGTATTCTCGAATGATTTTGTGCAGTTCTTC. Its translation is CASKVFSNDFVQFF.

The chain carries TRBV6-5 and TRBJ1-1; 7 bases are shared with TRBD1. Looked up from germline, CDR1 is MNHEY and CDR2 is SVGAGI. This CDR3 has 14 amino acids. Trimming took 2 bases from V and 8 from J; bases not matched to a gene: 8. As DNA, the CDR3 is TGTGCCAGCAGTTACGGCCGGGACAGCGAAGAAGCTTTCTTT. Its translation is CASSYGRDSEEAFF.

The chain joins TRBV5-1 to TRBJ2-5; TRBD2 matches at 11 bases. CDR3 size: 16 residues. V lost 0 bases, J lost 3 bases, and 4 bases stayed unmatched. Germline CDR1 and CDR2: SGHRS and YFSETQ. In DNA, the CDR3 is TGCGCCAGCAGCTTGGGGGGACTAGCGGTTAAAGAGACCCAGTACTTC. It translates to CASSLGGLAVKETQYF.

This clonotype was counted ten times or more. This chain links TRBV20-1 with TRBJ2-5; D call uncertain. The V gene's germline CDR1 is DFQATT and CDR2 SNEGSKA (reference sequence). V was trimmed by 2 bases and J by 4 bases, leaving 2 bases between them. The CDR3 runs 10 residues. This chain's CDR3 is CSARIETQYF. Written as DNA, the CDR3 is TGCAGTGCTAGAATAGAGACCCAGTACTTC.

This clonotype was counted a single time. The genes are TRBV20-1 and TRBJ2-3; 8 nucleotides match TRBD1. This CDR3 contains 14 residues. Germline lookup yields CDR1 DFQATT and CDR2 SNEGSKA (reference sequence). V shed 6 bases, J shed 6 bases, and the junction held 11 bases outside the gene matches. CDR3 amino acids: CSALRAGGVDTQYF. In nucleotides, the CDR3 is TGCAGTGCCCTACGGGCAGGGGGCGTGGATACGCAGTATTTT.

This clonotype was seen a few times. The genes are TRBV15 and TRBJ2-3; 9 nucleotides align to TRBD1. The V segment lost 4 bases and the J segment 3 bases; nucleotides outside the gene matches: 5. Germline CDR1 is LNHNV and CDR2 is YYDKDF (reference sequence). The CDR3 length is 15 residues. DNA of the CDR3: TGTGCCACCAGCATCAGACAGGGGGTAACAGATACGCAGTATTTT. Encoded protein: CATSIRQGVTDTQYF. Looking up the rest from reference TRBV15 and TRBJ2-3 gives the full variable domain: DAMVIQNPRYQVTQFGKPVTLSCSQTLNHNVMYWYQQKSSQAPKLLFHYYDKDFNNEADTPDNFQSRRPNTSFCFLDIRSPGLGDTAMYLCATSIRQGVTDTQYFGPGTRLTVL.